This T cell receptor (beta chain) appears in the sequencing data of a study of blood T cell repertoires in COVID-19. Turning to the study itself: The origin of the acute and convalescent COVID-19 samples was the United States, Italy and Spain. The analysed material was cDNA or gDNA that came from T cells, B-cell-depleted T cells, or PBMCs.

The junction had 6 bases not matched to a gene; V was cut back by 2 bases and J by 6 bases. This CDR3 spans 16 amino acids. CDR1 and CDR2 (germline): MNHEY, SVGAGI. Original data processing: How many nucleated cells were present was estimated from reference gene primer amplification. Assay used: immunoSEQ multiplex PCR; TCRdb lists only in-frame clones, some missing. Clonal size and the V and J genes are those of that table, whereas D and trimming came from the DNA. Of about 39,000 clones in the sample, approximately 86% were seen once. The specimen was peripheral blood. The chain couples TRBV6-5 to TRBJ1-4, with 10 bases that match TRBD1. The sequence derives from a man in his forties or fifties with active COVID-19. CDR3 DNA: TGTGCCAGCAGTTACACCCTGGGACAGGGGCATGAAAAACTGTTTTTT. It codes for CASSYTLGQGHEKLFF.